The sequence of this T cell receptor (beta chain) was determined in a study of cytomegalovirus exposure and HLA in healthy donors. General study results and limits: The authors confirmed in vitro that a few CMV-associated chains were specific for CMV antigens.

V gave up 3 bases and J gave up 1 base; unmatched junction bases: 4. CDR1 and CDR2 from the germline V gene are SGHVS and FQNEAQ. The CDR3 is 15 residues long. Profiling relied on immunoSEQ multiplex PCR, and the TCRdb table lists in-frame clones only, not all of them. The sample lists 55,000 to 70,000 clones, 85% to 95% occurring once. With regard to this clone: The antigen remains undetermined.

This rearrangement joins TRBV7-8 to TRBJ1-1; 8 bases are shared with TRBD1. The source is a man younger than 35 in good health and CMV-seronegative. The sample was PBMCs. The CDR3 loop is CASSFGQGRNTEAFF. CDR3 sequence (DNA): TGTGCCAGCAGCTTTGGACAGGGTCGGAACACTGAAGCTTTCTTT.